Following are 19 T cell receptor beta chains from one sample sequenced in a study of blood T cell repertoires in COVID-19 (dated by TCRdb to 2019 to 2021). The library was generated by the immunoSEQ multiplex PCR assay. The source is immuneACCESS, and TCRdb retained only in-frame sequences with V and J called. Part of the clones is not carried over; for the studies checked, unresolved V genes explain less than half of this, and the remainder is unexplained. The sample yields approximately 82,000 clones; around 89% were counted once. The leading ten clones occupy about 14% of the sample. Sequenced input: peripheral blood. The receptors stem from a man in his 70s with active or convalescent COVID-19.

This sequence joins TRBV6-5 and TRBJ2-5; 10 bases fit TRBD1. CDR3 length equals 14 residues. The germline V gene has CDR1 MNHEY and CDR2 SVGAGI. The junction had 4 bases not matched to a gene; V was cut back by 7 bases and J by 2 bases. The CDR3 sequence: CASNRQGAQETQYF. The CDR3 nucleotides are TGTGCCAGCAACAGACAGGGGGCTCAAGAGACCCAGTACTTC.

The J gene is TRBJ1-1, the V gene TRBV6-1, with a weak D call TRBD1 (5 bases). The CDR3 totals 13 residues. Trimming cost V 2 bases and J 4 bases, with 8 bases left between them. Germline V gene data show CDR1 as MNHNS and CDR2 as SASEGT. DNA of the CDR3: TGTGCCAGCAGTGAAAGGAGGGGCACTGAAGCTTTCTTT. Translation: CASSERRGTEAFF.

V is TRBV19 and J is TRBJ2-1; 7 bases are shared with TRBD1. The CDR3 spans 16 residues. V gave up 3 bases and J gave up 1 base; unmatched junction bases: 6. Germline V gives CDR1 LNHDA, CDR2 SQIVND (reference sequence). CDR3 in amino acids: CASSIHPGGSYNEQFF. CDR3 DNA: TGTGCCAGTAGTATCCATCCAGGGGGTTCCTACAATGAGCAGTTCTTC.

The rearrangement joins TRBV6-5 to TRBJ2-7; D may be TRBD2 (5 bases). In germline, CDR1 is MNHEY, CDR2 SVGAGI. V dropped 7 bases and J dropped 4 bases, with 14 bases sitting between them. The CDR3 has 13 amino acids. The CDR3 DNA reads as TGTGCCAGCACCGACCGCACGGGGTACGAGCAGTACTTC. This sequence encodes CASTDRTGYEQYF.

The chain carries TRBV5-4 and TRBJ2-1, with TRBD2 identical over 7 bases. The J segment lost 1 base and the V segment lost 4 bases, leaving 5 bases of the junction unmatched. CDR1 and CDR2 (germline): SGHNT, YYREEE (reference sequence). The CDR3 is 15 residues long. CDR3 loop: CASSLGGSSYNEQFF. CDR3 nucleotides: TGTGCCAGCAGCCTCGGCGGGAGTTCCTACAATGAGCAGTTCTTC.

The V call is TRBV1, the J call TRBJ2-1; the table's D call of TRBD2 was not tested on the DNA. TRBV1 is noted as a pseudogene. This CDR3 has 14 residues. The CDR3 region is CTSSPTSGSEKQFF. The CDR3 region has the DNA TGCACCAGCAGCCCGACTAGCGGGAGTGAAAAGCAGTTCTTC.

The chain uses TRBV7-3 and TRBJ2-2; TRBD1 matches at 7 bases. CDR3 length: 17 amino acids. Germline V gene data show CDR1 as SGHTA and CDR2 as FQGTGA. With V trimmed by 6 bases and J by 0 bases, 10 bases remained unmatched. The CDR3 nucleotides are TGTGCCAGCAGTTCCTCAGGGGGTGTAACGAACACCGGGGAGCTGTTTTTT. Protein product: CASSSSGGVTNTGELFF.

This rearrangement joins TRBV5-6 to TRBJ1-5; D perhaps matches TRBD1 (5 bases). V was pared by 0 bases and J by 0 bases, with 7 bases between. The CDR3 is made up of 15 amino acids. CDR1 is SGHDT and CDR2 is YYEEEE in the germline V gene. In nucleotides, the CDR3 is TGTGCCAGCAGCTTGGGGGGCTATAGCAATCAGCCCCAGCATTTT. Its translation is CASSLGGYSNQPQHF.

The chain has TRBV3-1 (or the pseudogene TRBV3-2) and TRBJ2-7; weak D call: TRBD2 (5 bases). The germline V and J ends were trimmed by 4 bases and 0 bases, with 10 bases remaining between them. Per germline, CDR1 LGHDT and CDR2 YNNKEL (reference sequence). There are 14 residues in the CDR3. This CDR3 is CASSRTESSYEQYF. For the CDR3, the DNA is TGTGCCAGCAGCCGGACTGAAAGCTCCTACGAGCAGTACTTC.

J is TRBJ2-7 and V is TRBV10-2; TRBD2 is a possible D gene (5 bases). Germline-derived CDR1 and CDR2 are WSHSY and SAAADI. The CDR3 is made up of 15 amino acids. V gave up 9 bases and J gave up 5 bases, with 23 bases separating them. CDR3 loop: CARPLLVWNGDEQYF. CDR3 in DNA: TGCGCCAGACCCCTCCTTGTGTGGAACGGGGACGAGCAGTACTTC.

This rearrangement joins TRBV5-1 to TRBJ2-7, with D possibly being TRBD1 (5 bases). V lost 1 base and J lost 4, with 6 bases in between. CDR1 is SGHRS and CDR2 is YFSETQ in the germline V gene. The CDR3 loop spans 12 amino acids. The CDR3 DNA reads TGCGCCAGCAGCTTGCAGGGATACGAGCAGTACTTC. This translates into CASSLQGYEQYF.

The genes are TRBV6-5 and TRBJ2-7, with TRBD2 as a possible D gene (5 bases). Germline-derived CDR1 and CDR2 are MNHEY and SVGAGI. The V end was cut by 10 bases, the J end by 5 bases, with 12 bases between. The CDR3 is made up of 11 amino acids. The CDR3 coding sequence is TGTGCCACTTGGAGGCGTAACGAGCAGTACTTC. It is translated as CATWRRNEQYF.

The chain joins TRBV4-2 to TRBJ2-7; the match to TRBD2 covers 10 bases. The CDR3 has 16 residues. Trimming took 0 bases from V and 4 from J; bases not matched to a gene: 6. CDR1 and CDR2 (germline): LGHNA, YNFKEQ. The chain's CDR3 is CASSQDRSGRGYEQYF. The DNA of the CDR3 is TGTGCCAGCAGCCAAGACCGAAGCGGGAGGGGGTACGAGCAGTACTTC.

The V gene is TRBV10-3, the J gene TRBJ2-1; D remains unclear. The germline CDR1 and CDR2 sequences are ENHRY and SYGVKD. The CDR3 runs 12 residues. V was trimmed by 8 bases and J by 4 bases, leaving 9 bases between them. The CDR3 region has the DNA TGTGCCATCCTTACAAATTACAATGAGCAGTTCTTC. It codes for CAILTNYNEQFF.

This chain connects TRBV5-1 to TRBJ2-3; 10 nucleotides agree with TRBD1. The CDR3 loop spans 16 amino acids. J lost 2 bases, V lost 4 bases, and 7 bases had no gene match. Germline CDR1 reads SGHRS; CDR2 reads YFSETQ. The CDR3: CASSGGQGTNTDTQYF. For the CDR3, the DNA is TGCGCCAGCAGCGGGGGACAGGGGACCAACACAGATACGCAGTATTTT.

The V call is TRBV10-3, the J call TRBJ2-7; D not resolved. V lost 4 bases, J lost 2 bases, and 6 bases lay in between. CDR1 is ENHRY, CDR2 SYGVKD, per germline. The CDR3 has 12 residues. CDR3: CAISAQTYEQYF. DNA of the CDR3: TGTGCCATCAGTGCCCAGACCTACGAGCAGTACTTC.

The V call is TRBV25-1, the J call TRBJ1-3, with no clear D. Deletions cut 5 bases from V and 10 bases from J, with 6 bases between. The CDR3 covers 10 residues. CDR1 is MGHDK and CDR2 is SYGVNS in the germline V gene. DNA for the CDR3: TGTGCCAGCAGTCTATCGACCATATATTTT. This translates into CASSLSTIYF.

This clone was observed a single time. The chain employs TRBV5-1 and TRBJ1-3; D might be TRBD1 (5 bases). This CDR3 is 15 amino acids long. Trimming removed 2 bases at V and 3 bases at J, with 12 bases between. Germline assignment: CDR1 SGHRS and CDR2 YFSETQ. The DNA for the CDR3 is TGCGCCAGCAGCTTCGCCCGGGACTTTGGAAACACCATATATTTT. Translation gives CASSFARDFGNTIYF. Using reference TRBV5-1 and TRBJ1-3 for the parts outside the CDR3, the full variable domain is KAGVTQTPRYLIKTRGQQVTLSCSPISGHRSVSWYQQTPGQGLQFLFEYFSETQRNKGNFPGRFSGRQFSNSRSEMNVSTLELGDSALYLCASSFARDFGNTIYFGEGSWLTVV.

The chain is built from TRBV11-2 and TRBJ2-1; TRBD2 agrees at 9 bases. Germline loops: CDR1 SGHAT, CDR2 FQNNGV. The CDR3 spans 18 residues. J was trimmed by 4 bases and V by 7 bases; bases with no gene match: 17. In DNA form, the CDR3 reads TGTGCCAGCACCCAAATGATACAAGCGGGAGGCCAGTACAATGAGCAGTTCTTC. Translation gives CASTQMIQAGGQYNEQFF.